This T cell receptor beta chain stems from a study of blood T cell repertoires in COVID-19. Looking at the study overall: Acute-phase and convalescent COVID-19 samples originated in the United States, Italy and Spain. The cDNA or gDNA used as material had been derived from T cells, B-cell-depleted T cells, or PBMCs.

Germline V gives CDR1 WSHSY, CDR2 SAAADI. The CDR3 covers 12 residues. Trimming removed 2 bases at V and 7 bases at J, with 8 bases between. Libraries were prepared by immunoSEQ multiplex PCR; TCRdb keeps only in-frame clonotypes and omits some of them. The sample yields fewer than 80,000 clones, around 79% seen once. The receptor comes from a woman of 80 years or more with active or convalescent COVID-19. Sequenced sample: peripheral blood. J is TRBJ1-1 and V is TRBV10-2; D unresolved. This chain's CDR3 is CASSEVSFEAFF. CDR3 nucleotide sequence: TGCGCCAGCAGTGAGGTCAGTTTTGAAGCTTTCTTT.